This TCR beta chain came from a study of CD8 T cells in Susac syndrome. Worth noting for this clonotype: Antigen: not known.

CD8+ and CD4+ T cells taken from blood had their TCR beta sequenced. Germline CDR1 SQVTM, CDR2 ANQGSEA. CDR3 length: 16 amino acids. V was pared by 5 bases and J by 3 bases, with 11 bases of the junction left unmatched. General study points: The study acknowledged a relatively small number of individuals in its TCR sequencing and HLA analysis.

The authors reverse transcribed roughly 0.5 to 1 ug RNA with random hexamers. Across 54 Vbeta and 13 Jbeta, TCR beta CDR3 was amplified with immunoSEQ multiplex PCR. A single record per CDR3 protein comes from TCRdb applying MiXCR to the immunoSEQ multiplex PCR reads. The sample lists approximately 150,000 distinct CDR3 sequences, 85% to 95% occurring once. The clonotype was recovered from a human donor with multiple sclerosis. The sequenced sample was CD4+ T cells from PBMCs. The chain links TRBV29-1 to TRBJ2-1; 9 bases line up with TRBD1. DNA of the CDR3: TGCAGCGTTCCCCGACCTGGACAGGGGCACTACAATGAGCAGTTCTTC. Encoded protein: CSVPRPGQGHYNEQFF.